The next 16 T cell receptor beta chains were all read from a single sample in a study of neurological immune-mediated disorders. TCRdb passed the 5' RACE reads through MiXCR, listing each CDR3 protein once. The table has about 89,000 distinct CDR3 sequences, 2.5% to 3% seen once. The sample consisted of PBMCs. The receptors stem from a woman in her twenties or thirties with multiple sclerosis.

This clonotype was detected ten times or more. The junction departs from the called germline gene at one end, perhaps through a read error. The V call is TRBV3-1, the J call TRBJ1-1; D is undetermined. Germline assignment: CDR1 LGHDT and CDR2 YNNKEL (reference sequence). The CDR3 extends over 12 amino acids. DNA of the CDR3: TGTGACAGCAGCAAGCTGAACACTGAAGCTTTCTTT. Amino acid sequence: CDSSKLNTEAFF.

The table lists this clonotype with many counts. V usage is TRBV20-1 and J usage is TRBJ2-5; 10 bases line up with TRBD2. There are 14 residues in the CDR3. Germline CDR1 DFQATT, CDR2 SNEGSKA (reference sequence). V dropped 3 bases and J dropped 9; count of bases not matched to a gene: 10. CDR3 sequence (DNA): TGCAGTGCTAGTCCGGCTAGCGGGAGTGGGCCCCAGTACTTC. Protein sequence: CSASPASGSGPQYF.

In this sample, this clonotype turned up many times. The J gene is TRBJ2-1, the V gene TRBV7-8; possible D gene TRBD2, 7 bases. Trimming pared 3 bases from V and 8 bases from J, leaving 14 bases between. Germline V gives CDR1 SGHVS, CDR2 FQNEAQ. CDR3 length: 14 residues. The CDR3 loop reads CASSLGAGVDEQFF. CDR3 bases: TGTGCCAGCAGCTTGGGGGCGGGAGTTGATGAGCAGTTCTTC. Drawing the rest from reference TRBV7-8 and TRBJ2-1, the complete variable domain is GAGVSQSPRYKVAKRGQDVALRCDPISGHVSLFWYQQALGQGPEFLTYFQNEAQLDKSGLPSDRFFAERPEGSVSTLKIQRTQQEDSAVYLCASSLGAGVDEQFFGPGTRLTVL.

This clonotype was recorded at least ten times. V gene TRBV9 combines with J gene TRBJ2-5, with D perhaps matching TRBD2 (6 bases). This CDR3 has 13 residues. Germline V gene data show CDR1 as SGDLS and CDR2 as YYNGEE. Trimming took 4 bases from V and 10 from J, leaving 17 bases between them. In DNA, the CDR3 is TGTGCCAGCAGCCCCGGACACTCGGGGGACCAGTACTTC. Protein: CASSPGHSGDQYF.

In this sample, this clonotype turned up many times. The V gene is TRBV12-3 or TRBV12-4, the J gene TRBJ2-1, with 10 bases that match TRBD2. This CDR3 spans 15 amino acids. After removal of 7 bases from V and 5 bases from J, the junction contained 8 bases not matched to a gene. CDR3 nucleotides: TGTGCCAGCAAATTATGGACTAGCGGAGACAATGAGCAGTTCTTC. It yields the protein CASKLWTSGDNEQFF.

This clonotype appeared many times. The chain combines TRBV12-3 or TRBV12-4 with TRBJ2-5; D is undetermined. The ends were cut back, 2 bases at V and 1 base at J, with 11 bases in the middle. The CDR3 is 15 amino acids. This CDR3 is CASSLTRIPQETQYF. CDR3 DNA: TGTGCCAGCAGTTTAACGAGGATCCCCCAAGAGACCCAGTACTTC.

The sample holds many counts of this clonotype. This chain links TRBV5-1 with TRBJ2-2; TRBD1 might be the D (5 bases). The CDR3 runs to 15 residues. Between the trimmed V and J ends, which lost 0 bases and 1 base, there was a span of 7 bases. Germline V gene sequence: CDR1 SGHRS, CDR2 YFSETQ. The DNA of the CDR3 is TGCGCCAGCAGCTTGGGGACAATGAACACCGGGGAGCTGTTTTTT. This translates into CASSLGTMNTGELFF. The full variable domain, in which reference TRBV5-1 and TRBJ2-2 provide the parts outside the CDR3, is KAGVTQTPRYLIKTRGQQVTLSCSPISGHRSVSWYQQTPGQGLQFLFEYFSETQRNKGNFPGRFSGRQFSNSRSEMNVSTLELGDSALYLCASSLGTMNTGELFFGEGSRLTVL.

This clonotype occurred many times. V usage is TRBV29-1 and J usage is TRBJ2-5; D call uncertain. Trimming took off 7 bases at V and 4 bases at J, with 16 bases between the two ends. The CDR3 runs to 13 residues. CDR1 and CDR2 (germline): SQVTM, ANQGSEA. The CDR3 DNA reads TGCAGCGCCGTGGGTAGAGTTGGAGAGACCCAGTACTTC. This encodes CSAVGRVGETQYF.

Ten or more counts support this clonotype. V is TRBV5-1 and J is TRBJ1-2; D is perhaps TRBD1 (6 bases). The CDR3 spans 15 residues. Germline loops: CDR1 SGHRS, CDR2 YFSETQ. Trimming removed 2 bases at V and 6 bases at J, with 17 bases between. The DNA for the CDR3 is TGCGCCAGCAGCTTTTCACAGGGAGCTTCGGATGGCTACACCTTC. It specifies CASSFSQGASDGYTF.

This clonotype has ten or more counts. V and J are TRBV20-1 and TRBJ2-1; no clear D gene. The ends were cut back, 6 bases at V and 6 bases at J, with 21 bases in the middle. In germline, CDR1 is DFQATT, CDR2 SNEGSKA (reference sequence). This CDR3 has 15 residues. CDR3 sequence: CSAGPDPSAFNEQFF. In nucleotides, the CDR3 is TGCAGTGCCGGACCCGACCCCTCGGCCTTCAATGAGCAGTTCTTC.

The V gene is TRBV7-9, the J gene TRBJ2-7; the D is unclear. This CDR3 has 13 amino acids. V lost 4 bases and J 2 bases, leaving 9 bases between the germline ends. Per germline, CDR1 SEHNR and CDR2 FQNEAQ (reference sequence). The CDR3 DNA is TGTGCCAGCAGCTCTTCGGTCCCCTACGAGCAGTACTTC. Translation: CASSSSVPYEQYF.

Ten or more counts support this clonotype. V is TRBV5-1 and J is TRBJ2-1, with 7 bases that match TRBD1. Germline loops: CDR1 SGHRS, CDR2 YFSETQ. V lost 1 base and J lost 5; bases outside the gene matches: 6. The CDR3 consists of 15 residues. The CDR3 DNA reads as TGCGCCAGCAGCTTGCAAGGGGGCAGCCACAATGAGCAGTTCTTC. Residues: CASSLQGGSHNEQFF. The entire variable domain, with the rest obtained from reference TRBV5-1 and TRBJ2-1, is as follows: KAGVTQTPRYLIKTRGQQVTLSCSPISGHRSVSWYQQTPGQGLQFLFEYFSETQRNKGNFPGRFSGRQFSNSRSEMNVSTLELGDSALYLCASSLQGGSHNEQFFGPGTRLTVL.

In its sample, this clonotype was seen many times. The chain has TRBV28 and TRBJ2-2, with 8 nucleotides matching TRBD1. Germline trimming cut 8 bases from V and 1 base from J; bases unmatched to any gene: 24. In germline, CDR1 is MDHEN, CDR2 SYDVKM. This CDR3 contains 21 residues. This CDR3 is CASGRGHGNSGKLLNTGELFF. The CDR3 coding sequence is TGTGCCAGCGGCAGGGGGCATGGGAATAGCGGAAAGCTGCTGAACACCGGGGAGCTGTTTTTT.

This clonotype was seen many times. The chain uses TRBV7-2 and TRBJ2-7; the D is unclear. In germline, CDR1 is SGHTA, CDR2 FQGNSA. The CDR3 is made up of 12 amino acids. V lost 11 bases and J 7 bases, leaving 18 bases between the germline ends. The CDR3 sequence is CAVAVGLGEQYF. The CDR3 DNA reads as TGTGCCGTGGCGGTCGGTCTAGGGGAGCAGTACTTC. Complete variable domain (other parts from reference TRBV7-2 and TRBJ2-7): GAGVSQSPSNKVTEKGKDVELRCDPISGHTALYWYRQSLGQGLEFLIYFQGNSAPDKSGLPSDRFSAERTGGSVSTLTIQRTQQEDSAVYLCAVAVGLGEQYFGPGTRLTVT.

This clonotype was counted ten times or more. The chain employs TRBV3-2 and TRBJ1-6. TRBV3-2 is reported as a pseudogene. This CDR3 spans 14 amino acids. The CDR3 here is CASSKGLSDSPLHF. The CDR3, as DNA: TGTGCCAGCAGCAAGGGCCTTTCGGATTCACCCCTCCACTTT.

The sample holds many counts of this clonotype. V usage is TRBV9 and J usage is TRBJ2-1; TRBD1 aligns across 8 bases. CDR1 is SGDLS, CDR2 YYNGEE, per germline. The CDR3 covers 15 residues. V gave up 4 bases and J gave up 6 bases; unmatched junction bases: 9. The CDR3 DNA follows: TGTGCCAGCAGCCACTCCGGGACAGGCGGCAATGAGCAGTTCTTC. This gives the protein CASSHSGTGGNEQFF.